This entry concerns a single T cell receptor beta chain. The V gene's germline CDR1 is MNHEY and CDR2 SMNVEV (reference sequence). This CDR3 contains 19 residues. With 6 bases removed from V and 0 bases from J, the gap between germline ends came to 24 bases. The method was immunoSEQ multiplex PCR; TCRdb's version includes in-frame clones alone and lacks a portion of them. The table lists around 15,000 clones, roughly 60% of them singletons. Regarding treatment: treatment-naive control, cytoreductive nephrectomy. This renal cell carcinoma was of the clear cell type. The record originates from a study of radiation and T cells in renal cell carcinoma.

Here the sequenced sample was tumor tissue, taken from a patient whose treatment was nephrectomy without radiotherapy. The receptor was derived from a man aged 50 to 60 with renal cell carcinoma. The chain has TRBV27 and TRBJ1-3, with no clear D. The CDR3 sequence is CASSPKGVGDGLSGNTIYF. Written as DNA, the CDR3 is TGTGCCAGCAGCCCGAAAGGTGTTGGGGATGGCCTCTCTGGAAACACCATATATTTT.